These 8 T cell receptor beta chains were sequenced from one sample in a study of T-cell memory formation after mild COVID-19. TCRdb ran MiXCR on the 5' RACE reads and lists one entry per CDR3 protein. This table holds 270,000 or so distinct CDR3 sequences, over 15% found once. Sequences were obtained from PBMCs or a T cell subset sorted from them (not recorded which). These receptor sequences come from a man aged 18 to 29 who had mild COVID-19 (a few samples of this study predate the infection). Cell type and time point are not known.

This clonotype was recorded many times. The chain employs TRBV5-1 and TRBJ2-3; D is unresolved. The CDR3 has 14 residues. V was cut by 2 bases and J by 5 bases, with 12 bases left in between. In germline, CDR1 is SGHRS, CDR2 YFSETQ. The CDR3: CASSLTGPIDTQYF. DNA of the CDR3: TGCGCCAGCAGCTTAACCGGCCCAATAGATACGCAGTATTTT.

This clonotype was observed a few times. In nucleotides, the CDR3 is TGTGCCAGCAGCCAAGATCGCCTTCGGGAGACCCAGTACTTC. Amino acids: CASSQDRLRETQYF. This chain links TRBV4-2 with TRBJ2-5; D unclear. The CDR3 totals 14 residues. Trimming took 0 bases from V and 5 from J, leaving 10 bases between them. CDR1 is LGHNA, CDR2 YNFKEQ, per germline.

A few counts support this clonotype. The V call is TRBV28, the J call TRBJ1-6, with D unresolved. This CDR3 contains 13 residues. The germline gives CDR1 MDHEN, CDR2 SYDVKM. The ends were cut back, 4 bases at V and 4 bases at J, with 5 bases in the middle. The CDR3 nucleotides read TGTGCCAGCAGTTCGGGGTATAATTCACCCCTCCACTTT. The encoded protein is CASSSGYNSPLHF.

This clonotype has more than one count but fewer than ten. The chain is built from TRBV10-3 and TRBJ2-1; D is undetermined. The V end was cut by 6 bases, the J end by 0 bases, with 9 bases between. Germline V gene data show CDR1 as ENHRY and CDR2 as SYGVKD. This CDR3 is built from 14 residues. The DNA for the CDR3 is TGTGCCATCAGCACAGCGAGCTCCTACAATGAGCAGTTCTTC. Protein: CAISTASSYNEQFF.

This clonotype was seen a handful of times. CDR3 nucleotide sequence: TGTGCCACCATGGGGGGGGTGCAGGACGGGGAGCTGTTTTTT. This codes for CATMGGVQDGELFF. This chain joins TRBV7-6 and TRBJ2-2; 7 positions match TRBD2. CDR1 is SGHVS and CDR2 is FNYEAQ in the germline V gene. The CDR3 length is 14 residues. J gave up 7 bases and V 10 bases, and 12 bases lay outside the gene matches.

This chain links TRBV9 with TRBJ1-3; no firm D call. Germline CDR1 is SGDLS and CDR2 is YYNGEE. V was cut by 4 bases and J by 4 bases, with 18 bases left in between. This CDR3 region has 16 residues. The CDR3 region is CASSPPGSWLGNTIYF. CDR3 nucleotide sequence: TGTGCCAGCAGCCCTCCCGGTTCGTGGTTAGGAAACACCATATATTTT.

The chain joins TRBV6-2 or TRBV6-3 to TRBJ2-1; D is ambiguous. The V end was cut by 5 bases, the J end by 5 bases, with 13 bases between. CDR3 size: 14 residues. From germline, CDR1 is MNHEY and CDR2 SVGEGT. The CDR3 bases are TGTGCCAGCAGTCACACGCGCTTGGACAATGAGCAGTTCTTC. As protein: CASSHTRLDNEQFF.

This clonotype was seen more than once but under ten times. The chain joins TRBV20-1 to TRBJ2-7, with 8 bases aligning to TRBD1. CDR1 is DFQATT and CDR2 is SNEGSKA in the germline V gene (reference sequence). The CDR3 runs to 16 residues. J lost 2 bases, V lost 1 base, and 10 bases had no gene match. This chain's CDR3 is CSARGRRGTGPYEQYF. CDR3 sequence (DNA): TGCAGTGCTAGAGGTAGAAGAGGGACAGGTCCCTACGAGCAGTACTTC.